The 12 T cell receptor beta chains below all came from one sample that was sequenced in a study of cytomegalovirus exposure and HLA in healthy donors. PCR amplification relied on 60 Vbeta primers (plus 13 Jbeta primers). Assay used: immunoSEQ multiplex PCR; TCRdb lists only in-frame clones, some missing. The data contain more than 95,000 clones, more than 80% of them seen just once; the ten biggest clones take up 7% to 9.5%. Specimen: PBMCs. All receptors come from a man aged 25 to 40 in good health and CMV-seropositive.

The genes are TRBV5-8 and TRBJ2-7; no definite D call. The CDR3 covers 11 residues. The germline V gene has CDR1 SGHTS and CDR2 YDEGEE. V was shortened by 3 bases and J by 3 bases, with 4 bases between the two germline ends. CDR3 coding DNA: TGTGCCAGCAGCTCATTCTACGAGCAGTACTTC. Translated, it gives CASSSFYEQYF.

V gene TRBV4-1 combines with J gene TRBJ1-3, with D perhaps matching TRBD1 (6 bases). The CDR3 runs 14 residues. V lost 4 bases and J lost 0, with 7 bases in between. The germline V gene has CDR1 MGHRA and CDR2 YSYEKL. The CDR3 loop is CASSPGHSGNTIYF. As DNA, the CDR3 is TGCGCCAGCAGCCCGGGACACTCTGGAAACACCATATATTTT.

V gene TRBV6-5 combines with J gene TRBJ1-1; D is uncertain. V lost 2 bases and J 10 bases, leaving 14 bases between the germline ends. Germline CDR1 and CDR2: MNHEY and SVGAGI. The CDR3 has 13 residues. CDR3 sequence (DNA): TGTGCCAGCAGTTACCTTCGGGAAGCAGGAGCTTTCTTT. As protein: CASSYLREAGAFF.

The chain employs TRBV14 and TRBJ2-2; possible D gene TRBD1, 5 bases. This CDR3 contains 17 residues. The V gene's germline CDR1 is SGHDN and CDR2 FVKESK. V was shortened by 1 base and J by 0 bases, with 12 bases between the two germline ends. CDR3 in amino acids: CASSQAGYRANTGELFF. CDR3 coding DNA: TGTGCCAGCAGCCAAGCAGGGTACCGGGCGAACACCGGGGAGCTGTTTTTT.

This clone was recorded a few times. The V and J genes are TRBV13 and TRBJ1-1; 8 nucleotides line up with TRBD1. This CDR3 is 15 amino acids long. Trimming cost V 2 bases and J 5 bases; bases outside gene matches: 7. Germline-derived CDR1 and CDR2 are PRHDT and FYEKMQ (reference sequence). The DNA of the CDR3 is TGTGCCAGCAGCTTACTGCGGACAGGGTCGACTGAAGCTTTCTTT. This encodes CASSLLRTGSTEAFF.

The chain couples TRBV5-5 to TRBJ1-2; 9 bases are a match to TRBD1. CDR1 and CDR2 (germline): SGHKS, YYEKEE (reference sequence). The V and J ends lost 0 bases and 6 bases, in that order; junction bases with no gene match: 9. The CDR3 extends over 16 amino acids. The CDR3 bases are TGTGCCAGCAGCTTGGCCGGGACAGGGTCGGTCGATGGCTACACCTTC. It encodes CASSLAGTGSVDGYTF.

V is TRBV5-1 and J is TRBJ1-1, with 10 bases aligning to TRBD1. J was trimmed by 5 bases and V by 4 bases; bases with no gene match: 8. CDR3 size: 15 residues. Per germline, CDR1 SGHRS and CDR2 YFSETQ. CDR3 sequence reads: CASSRTGDRGTEAFF. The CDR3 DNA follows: TGCGCCAGCAGCAGAACCGGGGACAGGGGTACTGAAGCTTTCTTT.

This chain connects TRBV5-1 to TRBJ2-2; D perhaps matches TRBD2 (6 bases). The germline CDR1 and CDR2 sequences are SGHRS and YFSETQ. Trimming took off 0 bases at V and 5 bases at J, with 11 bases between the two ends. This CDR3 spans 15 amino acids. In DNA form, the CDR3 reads TGCGCCAGCAGCTTGGGGGGACTCTGGACCGGGGAGCTGTTTTTT. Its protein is CASSLGGLWTGELFF.

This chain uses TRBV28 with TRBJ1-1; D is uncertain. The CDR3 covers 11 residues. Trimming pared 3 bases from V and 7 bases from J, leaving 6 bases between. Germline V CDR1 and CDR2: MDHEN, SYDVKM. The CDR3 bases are TGTGCCAGCAGTTTCGCGGTTGAAGCTTTCTTT. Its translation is CASSFAVEAFF.

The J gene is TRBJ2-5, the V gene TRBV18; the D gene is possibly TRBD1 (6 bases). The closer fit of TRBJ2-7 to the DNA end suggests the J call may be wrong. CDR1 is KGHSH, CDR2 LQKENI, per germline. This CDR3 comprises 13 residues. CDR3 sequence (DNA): TGTGCCAGCTCGCTTCGACAGGAAGGCGAGCAGTACTTC. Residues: CASSLRQEGEQYF.

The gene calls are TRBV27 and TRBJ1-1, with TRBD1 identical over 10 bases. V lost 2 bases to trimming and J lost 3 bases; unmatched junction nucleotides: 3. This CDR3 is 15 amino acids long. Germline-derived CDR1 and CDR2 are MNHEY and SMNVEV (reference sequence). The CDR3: CASSLDRGRHTEAFF. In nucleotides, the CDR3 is TGTGCCAGCAGTTTAGACAGGGGGCGTCACACTGAAGCTTTCTTT.

The CDR3 bases are TGTGCCAGCAGCTCCGGGACATCTACCTACAATGAGCAGTTCTTC. Protein product: CASSSGTSTYNEQFF. The chain uses TRBV7-3 and TRBJ2-1; possible D gene TRBD1, 6 bases. V gave up 4 bases and J gave up 2 bases, with 12 bases separating them. The CDR3 extends over 15 amino acids. From germline, CDR1 is SGHTA and CDR2 FQGTGA.